Listed below are T cell receptor beta chains from one sample, sequenced in a study of blood T cell repertoires in COVID-19. Sequencing used immunoSEQ multiplex PCR; TCRdb keeps in-frame clones, though not all of them. The profile shows 300,000 or so clones, roughly 89% of them singletons. The source material was PBMCs or T cells enriched from blood (not recorded which). Source of these receptors: a woman aged 50 to 60 who had been exposed to COVID-19. The CDR3 runs from the conserved cysteine through the conserved F or W. Each record gives: V gene, D gene, J gene, clone size, CDR3 DNA, CDR3 protein. D genes are given only for firm matches. A clone size is listed for some rows: how often the clone was seen (once, few, many), or a class if it is expanded.

TRBV28,NA,TRBJ1-2,few,TGTGCCAGCAGTTTGGGGGAACAGGGCTACCTCTATGGCTACACCTTC,CASSLGEQGYLYGYTF
TRBV29-1,TRBD2,TRBJ2-1,once,TGCAGCACACGCGGGGGGGCGGGGGAACTGGCCCATGAGCAGTTCTTC,CSTRGGAGELAHEQFF
TRBV7-9,NA,TRBJ2-3,NA,TGTGCCAGCAGCTTAGACTATAGGAAGACGCAGTATTTT,CASSLDYRKTQYF
TRBV7-9,TRBD1,TRBJ1-2,NA,TGTGCCAGCAGTTTACAGGGGGCCGGGGGCTACACCTTC,CASSLQGAGGYTF
TRBV27,TRBD2,TRBJ2-1,NA,TGTGCCAGCAGTTTGCTAGCGGGGGGGCCAAATGAGCAGTTCTTC,CASSLLAGGPNEQFF
TRBV7-8,NA,TRBJ2-2,NA,TGTGCCAGCAGCCCCCCCGGTTTGAACACCGGGGAGCTGTTTTTT,CASSPPGLNTGELFF
TRBV5-1,NA,TRBJ1-4,few,TGCGCCAGCAGCTTGGGGGGCCTGGGTGAAAAACTGTTTTTT,CASSLGGLGEKLFF
TRBV27,TRBD1,TRBJ1-5,NA,TGTGCCAGCAGTCCACGGGACAGGGCGGATCAGCCCCAGCATTTT,CASSPRDRADQPQHF
TRBV18,NA,TRBJ1-1,NA,TGTGCCAGCTCACTCAGGGAGGACACTGAAGCTTTCTTT,CASSLREDTEAFF
TRBV28,TRBD1,TRBJ1-1,NA,TGTGCCAGCAGTTCTGTCGGACAGGGGAGGGGTGAAGCTTTCTTT,CASSSVGQGRGEAFF
TRBV7-9,NA,TRBJ2-7,NA,TGTGCCAGCAGCTTCATGGCGGCTTCGGTCGAGCAGTACTTC,CASSFMAASVEQYF
TRBV5-6,TRBD1,TRBJ1-2,few,TGTGCCAGCAGTGGGGACAGGGCGAATGGCTACACCTTC,CASSGDRANGYTF
TRBV11-2,TRBD2,TRBJ2-5,NA,TGTGCCACCACCATTGGACTAGCGGGGGGTTTTGGGGAGACCCAGTACTTC,CATTIGLAGGFGETQYF
TRBV10-3,TRBD2,TRBJ2-3,few,TGTGCCATCAGTGAGCCCGGGACTAGCGGGGGGGAAGAAACAGATACGCAGTATTTT,CAISEPGTSGGEETDTQYF
TRBV14,NA,TRBJ1-2,NA,TGTGCCAGCAGCCAAGGCAGTTTACCAAACTATGGCTACACCTTC,CASSQGSLPNYGYTF
TRBV5-4,NA,TRBJ2-5,NA,TGTGCCAGCAGCCATACAGGGTATGGGGAGACCCAGTACTTC,CASSHTGYGETQYF
TRBV7-2,NA,TRBJ1-3,few,TGTGCCAGCAGCTTAGTTAGTGGGGGAGGCGGAAACACCATATATTTT,CASSLVSGGGGNTIYF
TRBV25-1,TRBD1,TRBJ1-1,NA,TGTGCCAGCAGTCCAACCGACAGGGGGAACACTGAAGCTTTCTTT,CASSPTDRGNTEAFF
TRBV27,NA,TRBJ1-6,few,TGTGCCAGCAGTTTGTCCCTAGCCAGATATAATTCACCCCTCCACTTT,CASSLSLARYNSPLHF
TRBV5-5,NA,TRBJ1-5,NA,TGTGCCAGCAGACTACAGGGTTATAGCAATCAGCCCCAGCATTTT,CASRLQGYSNQPQHF
TRBV4-1,TRBD2,TRBJ2-2,NA,TGCGCCAGCAGCCAAGATTTTGGGTTAGCGGGGGGGGACGGGGAGCTGTTTTTT,CASSQDFGLAGGDGELFF
TRBV5-8,NA,TRBJ1-2,NA,TGTGCCACCAAATGGAGGGGCATTTATGGCTACACCTTC,CATKWRGIYGYTF
TRBV28,NA,TRBJ1-5,NA,TGTGCCAGCAGTTTTTCCGGGTATAGCAATCAGCCCCAGCATTTT,CASSFSGYSNQPQHF
TRBV3-1/TRBV3-2,NA,TRBJ1-2,once,TGTGCCAGCAGCCAAGACCAGGGGCCAGGCGGCTACACCTTC,CASSQDQGPGGYTF
TRBV9,NA,TRBJ2-1,NA,TGTGCCAGCAGCACGACTATATATGAGCAGTTCTTC,CASSTTIYEQFF
TRBV30,NA,TRBJ1-5,NA,TGTGCCTGGAGTGGGGGAGGGGGGGCGGACAATCAGCCCCAGCATTTT,CAWSGGGGADNQPQHF
TRBV5-1,NA,TRBJ1-2,once,TGCGCCAGCAGCAACCACGGGGATGGCTACACCTTC,CASSNHGDGYTF
TRBV6-6,NA,TRBJ2-2,NA,TGTGCCAGCAGTTCTGACAGGATGAACACCGGGGAGCTGTTTTTT,CASSSDRMNTGELFF
TRBV11-2,NA,TRBJ2-3,NA,TGTGCCAGCAGCCCGAGACAGAGCAGCCCCACGCAGTATTTT,CASSPRQSSPTQYF
TRBV19,NA,TRBJ2-7,NA,TGTGCCAGTAGTATAGGCCAGGGTGTCAACGAGCAGTACTTC,CASSIGQGVNEQYF
TRBV7-9,NA,TRBJ2-7,NA,TGTGCCGAGAACGGCAGGGAAATCTACGAGCAGTACTTC,CAENGREIYEQYF
TRBV19,TRBD1,TRBJ1-5,NA,TGTGCCAGTAGTATGGGACAGGGACGCGACCAGCCCCAGCATTTT,CASSMGQGRDQPQHF
TRBV29-1,TRBD1,TRBJ2-5,NA,TGCAGCGTTGAAGAACTCGGGACAGAAGAGACCCAGTACTTC,CSVEELGTEETQYF
TRBV2,NA,TRBJ2-5,NA,TGTGCCAGCAGTTTCGAAGCCCCAAAAGAGACCCAGTACTTC,CASSFEAPKETQYF
TRBV7-8,NA,TRBJ2-3,once,TGTGCCAGCAGCTTAGGACGTGCGGGGGCCCCAGATACGCAGTATTTT,CASSLGRAGAPDTQYF
TRBV7-2,TRBD2,TRBJ2-2,NA,TGTGCCAGCAGCCTTGTAGCGGGGAGCACCGGGGAGCTGTTTTTT,CASSLVAGSTGELFF
TRBV28,NA,TRBJ1-2,NA,TGTGCCAGCAGAGAACGGTCAGTCTCGACATATGGCTACACCTTC,CASRERSVSTYGYTF
TRBV11-1,TRBD1,TRBJ1-1,NA,TGTGCCAGCAGCCGTGGACAGGGTAACACTGAAGCTTTCTTT,CASSRGQGNTEAFF
TRBV3-1/TRBV3-2,TRBD1,TRBJ2-5,NA,TGTGCCAGCAGCCAGGCCGACAGGGGGCAAGAGACCCAGTACTTC,CASSQADRGQETQYF
TRBV4-1,TRBD1,TRBJ1-2,NA,TGCGCCAGCAGCCGAACGGGGACAGGGGTGGGCTACACCTTC,CASSRTGTGVGYTF
TRBV28,NA,TRBJ2-3,NA,TGTGCCAGCAGTTTAGGGGGGACTCGCACAGATACGCAGTATTTT,CASSLGGTRTDTQYF
TRBV11-2,NA,TRBJ2-1,NA,TGTGCCAGCAGGTACGGGGGTCACTTAGAGCAGTTCTTC,CASRYGGHLEQFF
TRBV19,NA,TRBJ1-1,NA,TGTGCCAGTAGATCTCCGGGATGGCACACTGAAGCTTTCTTT,CASRSPGWHTEAFF
TRBV15,NA,TRBJ1-4,once,TGTGCCACCACAGACAGAGAGAAAACTAATGAAAAACTGTTTTTT,CATTDREKTNEKLFF
TRBV3-1/TRBV3-2,NA,TRBJ2-4,NA,TGTGCCAGCAGCCCCCCCGGAGGCAATAAAAACATTCAGTACTTC,CASSPPGGNKNIQYF
TRBV18,NA,TRBJ1-1,NA,TGTGCCAGCTCGTACTCGAACACTGAAGCTTTCTTT,CASSYSNTEAFF
TRBV19,TRBD1,TRBJ1-5,NA,TGTGCCAGTAGTTCGCGGACAGGGGGTTACAATCAGCCCCAGCATTTT,CASSSRTGGYNQPQHF
TRBV2,TRBD1,TRBJ1-5,NA,TGTGCCAGCAGGGGGACAGGGGAGCAGCCCCAGCATTTT,CASRGTGEQPQHF
TRBV29-1,NA,TRBJ1-1,NA,TGCAGCGTTGGAGGGCAGGAGAACACTGAAGCTTTCTTT,CSVGGQENTEAFF
TRBV28,TRBD1,TRBJ1-2,NA,TGTGCCAGCAGTTTGGGACAGGCTAACTATGGCTACACCTTC,CASSLGQANYGYTF
TRBV7-8,NA,TRBJ1-2,NA,TGTGCCAGCAGCTTAGGGAGTTCAGGGGCGGCTGGCTACACCTTC,CASSLGSSGAAGYTF